This is a list of T cell receptor beta chains from one sample in a study of cytomegalovirus exposure and HLA in healthy donors. The method was immunoSEQ multiplex PCR; TCRdb's version includes in-frame clones alone and lacks a portion of them. The sample contains over 150,000 clones, 55% to 70% of which appear only once. Source material: PBMCs. The receptors derive from a woman between 40 and 55 years old in good health and CMV-seropositive. Each CDR3 is given with its conserved first and last residue. A D gene is named only where the DNA matches it firmly. Clone size, where shown, is once, few, many, or a class for clones that have expanded.

TRBJ2-5 | NA | TRBD2 | TRBV19 | CASASGDRETQYF | TGTGCCAGTGCTAGCGGCGATCGGGAGACCCAGTACTTC
TRBJ2-7 | NA | TRBD2 | TRBV2 | CASKIAGGSYEQYF | TGTGCCAGCAAAATAGCGGGAGGAAGCTACGAGCAGTACTTC
TRBJ2-6 | NA | TRBD1 | TRBV5-1 | CASSLDRAGANVLTF | TGCGCCAGCAGTTTAGACAGGGCTGGGGCCAACGTCCTGACTTTC
TRBJ2-7 | NA | TRBD1 | TRBV14 | CASSQTGTGGDEQYF | TGTGCCAGCAGCCAAACCGGGACAGGGGGCGACGAGCAGTACTTC
TRBJ2-7 | NA | NA | TRBV5-6 | CASSSDSAYEQYF | TGTGCCAGCAGCTCGGACAGTGCCTACGAGCAGTACTTC
TRBJ1-1 | NA | NA | TRBV4-1 | CASSQRDKNTEAFF | TGCGCCAGCAGCCAACGGGACAAGAACACTGAAGCTTTCTTT
TRBJ2-1 | few | TRBD2 | TRBV5-1 | CASSLIAGGYNEQFF | TGCGCCAGCAGCTTGATAGCGGGGGGATACAATGAGCAGTTCTTC
TRBJ1-5 | NA | NA | TRBV7-2 | CASSLWEATHQPQHF | TGTGCCAGCAGCCTCTGGGAGGCAACGCATCAGCCCCAGCATTTT
TRBJ2-3 | NA | NA | TRBV7-3 | CASSFDTTDTQYF | TGTGCCAGCAGTTTTGACACTACAGATACGCAGTATTTT
TRBJ1-1 | NA | TRBD1 | TRBV5-1 | CASRDRVYGTEAFF | TGCGCCAGCAGGGACAGGGTATATGGGACTGAAGCTTTCTTT
TRBJ2-1 | NA | TRBD1 | TRBV5-1 | CASSSGGQGNNEQFF | TGCGCCAGCAGCTCTGGAGGACAGGGGAACAATGAGCAGTTCTTC
TRBJ2-2 | NA | NA | TRBV2 | CASSVDPEAGELFF | TGTGCCAGCAGTGTTGACCCTGAGGCCGGGGAGCTGTTTTTT
TRBJ2-2 | few | NA | TRBV2 | CASSDSLSGELFF | TGTGCCAGCAGTGATTCCCTCTCCGGGGAGCTGTTTTTT
TRBJ2-1 | NA | TRBD2 | TRBV4-1 | CASSQGTSGRRNEQFF | TGCGCCAGCAGCCAGGGGACTAGCGGGAGGCGTAATGAGCAGTTCTTC
TRBJ2-7 | NA | NA | TRBV28 | CASSGRLVEQYF | TGTGCCAGCAGTGGACGACTAGTTGAGCAGTACTTC
TRBJ2-3 | NA | TRBD1 | TRBV7-2 | CASSLSDRSTDTQYF | TGTGCCAGCAGCTTATCGGACAGGAGCACAGATACGCAGTATTTT
TRBJ2-5 | NA | TRBD2 | TRBV7-9 | CASSFSGRAGETQYF | TGTGCCAGCAGCTTTAGCGGGAGGGCCGGAGAGACCCAGTACTTC
TRBJ2-2 | NA | TRBD1 | TRBV29-1 | CSAGQGATGELFF | TGCAGCGCTGGACAGGGGGCGACCGGGGAGCTGTTTTTT
TRBJ2-7 | few | TRBD1 | TRBV28 | CASSFRGQGPYYEQYF | TGTGCCAGCAGTTTCCGGGGACAGGGGCCTTACTACGAGCAGTACTTC
TRBJ1-4 | NA | TRBD1 | TRBV29-1 | CSVDRGYGKLFF | TGCAGCGTCGACAGGGGTTATGGAAAACTGTTTTTT
TRBJ1-1 | NA | NA | TRBV5-1 | CASSLQANTEAFF | TGCGCCAGCAGCCTACAGGCCAACACTGAAGCTTTCTTT
TRBJ1-4 | NA | TRBD1 | TRBV6-5 | CASSYSDRTEKLFF | TGTGCCAGCAGTTACTCGGACAGGACGGAAAAACTGTTTTTT
TRBJ1-5 | NA | TRBD1 | TRBV19 | CASSMTGGGGNQPQHF | TGTGCCAGTAGTATGACAGGGGGCGGTGGCAATCAGCCCCAGCATTTT
TRBJ2-3 | once | NA | TRBV27 | CASSLETSGAGTDTQYF | TGTGCCAGCAGTTTAGAAACATCGGGAGCCGGTACAGATACGCAGTATTTT
TRBJ1-1 | NA | TRBD1 | TRBV11-1 | CASSSQGPTSKAFF | TGTGCCAGCAGCTCACAGGGGCCCACAAGTAAAGCTTTCTTT
TRBJ1-2 | NA | NA | TRBV7-2 | CASSLGQGRGYTF | TGTGCCAGCAGCTTAGGGCAGGGCAGGGGCTACACCTTC
TRBJ2-5 | NA | TRBD2 | TRBV5-4 | CASSRAGGQLETQYF | TGTGCCAGCAGTCGGGCGGGGGGGCAACTCGAGACCCAGTACTTC
TRBJ2-1 | NA | TRBD2 | TRBV28 | CASSPQSGRALRCEQFF | TGTGCCAGCAGTCCACAAAGCGGGAGGGCCTTAAGGTGTGAGCAGTTCTTC
TRBJ2-5 | NA | NA | TRBV7-2 | CASSLAMGPYETQYF | TGTGCCAGCAGCTTAGCGATGGGCCCCTACGAGACCCAGTACTTC
TRBJ1-1 | NA | NA | TRBV4-2 | CASSQHRENTEAFF | TGTGCCAGCAGCCAGCACAGGGAGAACACTGAAGCTTTCTTT
TRBJ1-4 | NA | TRBD1 | TRBV2 | CATQDREFEKLFF | TGTGCCACCCAGGACAGGGAGTTCGAAAAACTGTTTTTT
TRBJ1-2 | NA | NA | TRBV15 | CATSRDSEGYTF | TGTGCCACCAGCAGAGATTCCGAGGGCTACACCTTC
TRBJ2-2 | NA | TRBD1 | TRBV5-1 | CASSWRDRANTGELFF | TGCGCCAGCAGCTGGAGGGACAGGGCGAACACCGGGGAGCTGTTTTTT
TRBJ2-7 | NA | NA | TRBV28 | CASSSGTDSVEYF | TGTGCCAGCAGTTCGGGGACTGATAGTGTTGAGTACTTC
TRBJ2-7 | NA | TRBD1 | TRBV6-1 | CASGWDRAYEQYF | TGTGCCAGCGGGTGGGACAGGGCTTACGAGCAGTACTTC
TRBJ2-2 | few | TRBD1 | TRBV4-1 | CASRRTGSRTGELFF | TGCGCCAGCAGACGGACAGGGAGCCGCACCGGGGAGCTGTTTTTT
TRBJ2-5 | NA | TRBD1 | TRBV13 | CASSKKTGGPLETQYF | TGTGCCAGCAGCAAGAAGACAGGGGGCCCATTGGAGACCCAGTACTTC
TRBJ2-3 | NA | NA | TRBV5-4 | CASSPGGAPDTQYF | TGTGCCAGCAGCCCCGGAGGGGCCCCAGATACGCAGTATTTT
TRBJ2-3 | NA | NA | TRBV6-5 | CASRYSGTGTQYF | TGTGCCAGCAGGTATTCCGGTACCGGTACGCAGTATTTT
TRBJ2-2 | NA | NA | TRBV5-1 | CASSLLPGPNTGELFF | TGCGCCAGCAGCTTGCTTCCAGGCCCGAACACCGGGGAGCTGTTTTTT
TRBJ1-1 | NA | TRBD1 | TRBV28 | CASSVPGQYTEAFF | TGTGCCAGCAGTGTTCCGGGACAGTACACTGAAGCTTTCTTT
TRBJ2-1 | NA | NA | TRBV10-3 | CAIGEGGRDYNEQFF | TGTGCCATCGGCGAGGGAGGCCGAGACTACAATGAGCAGTTCTTC
TRBJ2-7 | NA | NA | TRBV27 | CASSRADAGRSYEQYF | TGTGCCAGCAGTCGGGCTGACGCAGGGCGCTCCTACGAGCAGTACTTC
TRBJ1-1 | NA | NA | TRBV20-1 | CSARLNTEAFF | TGCAGTGCTAGGCTAAACACTGAAGCTTTCTTT
TRBJ2-7 | NA | NA | TRBV19 | CASSLGGAGSYEQYF | TGTGCCAGCTCCTTGGGGGGAGCCGGGTCCTACGAGCAGTACTTC
TRBJ1-6 | NA | NA | TRBV7-9 | CASSSETWTEGSPLHF | TGTGCCAGCAGCTCAGAAACTTGGACAGAGGGTTCACCCCTCCACTTT
TRBJ2-3 | NA | TRBD1 | TRBV2 | CASRNRGRPDTQYF | TGTGCCAGCAGAAACAGGGGGCGGCCAGATACGCAGTATTTT
TRBJ2-7 | NA | TRBD1 | TRBV4-3 | CASSRRQGVSEQYF | TGCGCCAGCAGCCGCAGACAGGGGGTCAGCGAGCAGTACTTC
TRBJ1-1 | few | NA | TRBV28 | CASGREAFF | TGTGCCAGCGGGAGGGAAGCTTTCTTT
TRBJ1-4 | NA | NA | TRBV9 | CASSVAPYATNEKLFF | TGTGCCAGCAGCGTAGCCCCCTACGCAACTAATGAAAAACTGTTTTTT
TRBJ2-3 | NA | NA | TRBV9 | CASSPGGTDTQYF | TGTGCCAGCAGCCCCGGAGGTACAGATACGCAGTATTTT
TRBJ1-5 | NA | TRBD1 | TRBV25-1 | CASRGQHNQPQHF | TGTGCCAGTCGGGGACAGCACAATCAGCCCCAGCATTTT
TRBJ2-3 | NA | TRBD2 | TRBV10-3 | CAISAGTSGITSTDTQYF | TGTGCCATCAGTGCCGGGACTAGCGGGATTACTAGCACAGATACGCAGTATTTT
TRBJ2-7 | few | NA | TRBV5-1 | CASPPRDLSGPYEQYF | TGCGCCAGCCCCCCCCGAGACCTCTCTGGGCCCTACGAGCAGTACTTC